A single sample is the source of the 5 T cell receptor beta chains below, sequenced in a study of blood T cell repertoires in COVID-19. Produced via immunoSEQ multiplex PCR; TCRdb's table is partial and in-frame only. The table includes hundreds of thousands of clones, roughly 90% detected once. Sequencing was done on a sample of PBMCs or T cells enriched from blood (not recorded which). The source of these receptors is a man in his 60s who had recovered from COVID-19.

The chain couples TRBV14 to TRBJ2-1; 12 nucleotides align to TRBD2. The CDR3 covers 16 residues. V was pared by 2 bases and J by 6 bases, with 5 bases of the junction left unmatched. Germline V CDR1 and CDR2: SGHDN, FVKESK. CDR3 coding DNA: TGTGCCAGCAGCCAACTAGCGGGAGGGCTTAGCAATGAGCAGTTCTTC. It is translated as CASSQLAGGLSNEQFF.

This chain joins TRBV7-6 and TRBJ2-2, with 7 bases fitting TRBD1. This CDR3 has 16 amino acids. CDR1 is SGHVS, CDR2 FNYEAQ, per germline. Trimming cost V 10 bases and J 2 bases; bases outside gene matches: 13. The CDR3 spells CATLGRTGRNTGELFF. The CDR3 region has the DNA TGTGCCACCCTGGGTAGGACAGGCCGAAACACCGGGGAGCTGTTTTTT.

This sequence joins TRBV7-2 and TRBJ2-1; 7 bases are a match to TRBD2. This CDR3 has 15 amino acids. Germline V gene data show CDR1 as SGHTA and CDR2 as FQGNSA. The V and J ends lost 4 bases and 0 bases, in that order; junction bases with no gene match: 3. The CDR3 region has the DNA TGTGCCAGCAGCTCCGGGAGGCTCTCCTACAATGAGCAGTTCTTC. It encodes CASSSGRLSYNEQFF.

V and J are TRBV19 and TRBJ2-5, with 7 bases identical to TRBD1. This CDR3 has 15 residues. V gave up 1 base and J gave up 3 bases; unmatched junction bases: 5. Germline loops: CDR1 LNHDA, CDR2 SQIVND (reference sequence). CDR3 amino acids: CASSIVGTEEETQYF. CDR3 in DNA: TGTGCCAGTAGTATAGTAGGGACAGAAGAAGAGACCCAGTACTTC.

The V gene is TRBV19, the J gene TRBJ1-5; possibly TRBD1 for D (6 bases). Germline CDR1 and CDR2: LNHDA and SQIVND (reference sequence). The CDR3 covers 15 residues. The ends were cut back, 7 bases at V and 0 bases at J, with 13 bases in the middle. CDR3 sequence reads: CASTKTGDSNQPQHF. CDR3 bases: TGTGCCAGTACTAAGACAGGAGATAGCAATCAGCCCCAGCATTTT.